This note documents a single TCR beta chain sequence. Assay: immunoSEQ multiplex PCR; the TCRdb copy retains only in-frame clones and omits some. The data show fewer than 350,000 clones, more than 75% seen once. This CDR3 comprises 13 residues. V lost 4 bases and J 10 bases, leaving 13 bases between the germline ends. The V gene's germline CDR1 is MNHEY and CDR2 SVGEGT. These data belong to a study of blood T cell repertoires in COVID-19. The wider study: The recovered donors of Cohort 3 showed two negative PCRs, clearance, or symptom resolution. Nucleic acid was either cDNA or gDNA, and it came from T cells, B-cell-depleted T cells, or PBMCs.

The sequence was collected from an older woman in a cohort exposed to, infected with or recovered from COVID-19 (not recorded which). Sequencing was done on a sample of PBMCs or T cells enriched from blood (not recorded which). The chain has TRBV6-2 or TRBV6-3 and TRBJ1-4; unclear D gene. The CDR3 loop is CASSWSASGKLFF. The CDR3 DNA reads as TGTGCCAGCAGTTGGAGCGCCTCGGGAAAACTGTTTTTT.